The 30 T cell receptor beta chains given below trace back to one sample, sequenced in a study of siplizumab effects on memory and regulatory T cells. Cells from the mixed lymphocyte reaction underwent coculture for five to seven days at 37 degrees C. No antigen has been assigned to these receptors. TCRdb's table, derived via immunoSEQ multiplex PCR, lists solely in-frame clones and lacks some. The sample gives about 12,000 clones, 40% to 50% of which show up once; 35% to 45% is in the top ten. What was sequenced was CFSE-low (dividing) CD8+ T cells sorted from an allogeneic mixed lymphocyte reaction. Every receptor here comes from a human donor in good health; the cells came from an allogeneic mixed lymphocyte reaction. Some clones in this sample may be carry-over from other donors' samples.

This clone was counted a few times. The chain is built from TRBV7-9 and TRBJ1-2; no reliable D call. Germline CDR1 reads SEHNR; CDR2 reads FQNEAQ (reference sequence). The germline V and J ends were trimmed by 10 bases and 6 bases, with 12 bases remaining between them. This CDR3 spans 11 amino acids. This CDR3 is CANFGEDGYTF. The DNA of the CDR3 is TGTGCCAACTTTGGTGAAGATGGCTACACCTTC.

This clone showed up just a few times. V usage is TRBV29-1 and J usage is TRBJ2-7; TRBD1 matches at 10 bases. Per germline, CDR1 SQVTM and CDR2 ANQGSEA. CDR3 size: 14 residues. V was clipped by 2 bases and J by 2 bases; unmatched bases: 3. CDR3: CSVEPTGGPYEQYF. The CDR3 DNA reads TGCAGCGTTGAACCGACAGGGGGCCCCTACGAGCAGTACTTC.

A few counts support this clone. This chain links TRBV2 with TRBJ1-1; D unresolved. This CDR3 is 13 amino acids long. With 0 bases removed from V and 1 base from J, the gap between germline ends came to 3 bases. Germline values: CDR1 SNHLY, CDR2 FYNNEI. This chain's CDR3 is CASSEAWNTEAFF. CDR3 coding DNA: TGTGCCAGCAGTGAAGCCTGGAACACTGAAGCTTTCTTT.

The chain's CDR3 is CASSYGAGATYEQYF. In DNA, the CDR3 is TGTGCCAGCAGTTACGGCGCGGGAGCCACCTACGAGCAGTACTTC. The rearrangement uses TRBV6-5 and TRBJ2-7; TRBD2 matches at 7 bases. The CDR3 consists of 15 residues. J lost 2 bases, V lost 2 bases, and 6 bases had no gene match. CDR1 MNHEY and CDR2 SVGAGI come from the germline V gene.

The chain employs TRBV7-2 and TRBJ2-1; TRBD1 might be the D (6 bases). V lost 4 bases to trimming and J lost 7 bases, with 17 bases between them. This CDR3 has 15 residues. In germline, CDR1 is SGHTA, CDR2 FQGNSA. CDR3 amino acids: CASSWGHSGLNEQFF. CDR3 bases: TGTGCCAGCAGCTGGGGACACTCAGGGTTGAATGAGCAGTTCTTC.

For the CDR3, the DNA is TGTGCCAGCAGTTACTCTAGCGGGGGGCCCTACAATGAGCAGTTCTTC. Amino acid sequence: CASSYSSGGPYNEQFF. The chain couples TRBV6-5 to TRBJ2-1; 10 nucleotides agree with TRBD2. The length of the CDR3 is 16 residues. Trimming removed 0 bases from V and 2 bases from J; junction bases left unmatched: 1. Germline CDR1 is MNHEY and CDR2 is SVGAGI.

Details on this clone: The identical CDR3 is also encoded by other nucleotide sequences in the sample. The chain joins TRBV18 to TRBJ2-7, with 7 bases aligning to TRBD1. The CDR3 extends over 14 amino acids. Germline V gene lookup returns CDR1 KGHSH and CDR2 LQKENI. Losses at the gene ends were 2 bases for V and 2 bases for J; bases not matched to a gene: 3. CDR3 in DNA: TGTGCCAGCTCACCAGGGCAGGGGGCCTACGAGCAGTACTTC. The encoded protein is CASSPGQGAYEQYF. The variable domain in full, with the rest retrieved from reference TRBV18 and TRBJ2-7, is NAGVMQNPRHLVRRRGQEARLRCSPMKGHSHVYWYRQLPEEGLKFMVYLQKENIIDESGMPKERFSAEFPKEGPSILRIQQVVRGDSAAYFCASSPGQGAYEQYFGPGTRLTVT.

This clone is medium-sized (0.01 to 0.1%) within its sample. The rearrangement joins TRBV19 to TRBJ2-1, with 9 bases matching TRBD1. Germline V gene sequence: CDR1 LNHDA, CDR2 SQIVND (reference sequence). With 8 bases clipped from V and 3 bases from J, the junction kept 5 bases outside the gene matches. CDR3 size: 14 residues. Written as DNA, the CDR3 is TGTGCCAGTGGGGACAGGGCGGTCTACAATGAGCAGTTCTTC. It yields the protein CASGDRAVYNEQFF.

V usage is TRBV25-1 and J usage is TRBJ2-1; 9 bases are shared with TRBD2. Germline-derived CDR1 and CDR2 are MGHDK and SYGVNS. The length of the CDR3 is 16 residues. V shed 4 bases and J 0 bases; nucleotides not matched to a gene: 4. This CDR3 reads CASSGKAGGSYNEQFF. The CDR3 bases are TGTGCCAGCAGTGGGAAAGCGGGAGGCTCCTACAATGAGCAGTTCTTC.

The rearrangement links TRBV4-1 to TRBJ2-1, with 7 bases lining up with TRBD1. Germline V gene sequence: CDR1 MGHRA, CDR2 YSYEKL. V was pared by 0 bases and J by 3 bases, with 8 bases of the junction left unmatched. The CDR3 totals 17 residues. CDR3 sequence (DNA): TGCGCCAGCAGCCAAGATCTGGGGACAGACGGCTACAATGAGCAGTTCTTC. It encodes CASSQDLGTDGYNEQFF.

A note on this clone: The likely explanation is a read error, given a far larger clone one base away. The same CDR3 can be traced to other DNA sequences in this sample. This chain connects TRBV7-7 to TRBJ2-5; D might be TRBD2 (5 bases). Germline loops: CDR1 SSHAT, CDR2 FNYEAQ (reference sequence). The CDR3 is 14 residues long. CDR3 in DNA: TGTGCTAGCAGCGGTCCTCCCATACAAGAGACCCAGTACTTC. It encodes CASSGPPIQETQYF. Variable domain in full (rest from reference TRBV7-7 and TRBJ2-5): GAGVSQSPRYKVTKRGQDVTLRCDPISSHATLYWYQQALGQGPEFLTYFNYEAQPDKSGLPSDRFSAERPEGSISTLTIQRTEQRDSAMYRCASSGPPIQETQYFGPGTRLLVL.

This clone has just a few counts. The rearrangement uses TRBV7-6 and TRBJ2-7; 7 nucleotides agree with TRBD1. Germline trimming cut 6 bases from V and 5 bases from J; bases unmatched to any gene: 7. Germline-derived CDR1 and CDR2 are SGHVS and FNYEAQ. The CDR3 has 13 residues. The CDR3 region has the DNA TGTGCCAGCAGTGACAGGGTAGGAGACGAGCAGTACTTC. Residues: CASSDRVGDEQYF.

The chain couples TRBV11-2 to TRBJ2-7; TRBD1 aligns across 7 bases. J was trimmed by 2 bases and V by 3 bases; bases with no gene match: 1. There are 13 residues in the CDR3. Germline CDR1 is SGHAT and CDR2 is FQNNGV. The DNA of the CDR3 is TGTGCCAGCAGCTTCACAGGGGCCTACGAGCAGTACTTC. This translates into CASSFTGAYEQYF.

This chain joins TRBV7-9 and TRBJ2-7, with 7 bases that match TRBD1. The CDR3 consists of 16 residues. V lost 1 base to trimming and J lost 2 bases; unmatched junction nucleotides: 8. The germline CDR1 and CDR2 sequences are SEHNR and FQNEAQ (reference sequence). The CDR3 spells CASSLESGTDAYEQYF. The CDR3 DNA reads as TGTGCCAGCAGCTTAGAATCGGGGACAGACGCCTACGAGCAGTACTTC.

This clone ranks as medium-sized. This chain links TRBV4-1 with TRBJ2-7; no clear D. CDR3 length: 13 amino acids. The germline V gene encodes CDR1 MGHRA and CDR2 YSYEKL. The V gene lost 2 bases and the J gene lost 3 bases, with 8 bases spanning the gap. CDR3 in amino acids: CASSQTEFYEQYF. The CDR3 DNA reads as TGCGCCAGCAGCCAAACGGAGTTCTACGAGCAGTACTTC.

This clone was picked up a small number of times. The chain joins TRBV11-2 to TRBJ2-1; D not certain. The CDR3 spans 14 residues. The germline V gene encodes CDR1 SGHAT and CDR2 FQNNGV. Trimming removed 3 bases at V and 2 bases at J, with 8 bases between. In nucleotides, the CDR3 is TGTGCCAGCAGCTTTGTAGGCCCCTACAATGAGCAGTTCTTC. It specifies CASSFVGPYNEQFF.

By sample share, this clone is medium-sized. The genes are TRBV4-1 and TRBJ2-7; TRBD1 agrees at 9 bases. The CDR3 length is 18 residues. V lost 6 bases, J lost 6 bases, and 21 bases stayed unmatched. The germline V gene encodes CDR1 MGHRA and CDR2 YSYEKL. The CDR3 DNA reads TGCGCCAGCAGTATGATTGGGGGTGCGGGACAGGGATTGAGCGAGCAGTACTTC. It is translated as CASSMIGGAGQGLSEQYF.

This clone is medium-sized. CDR3 sequence reads: CASSDRIANTGELFF. CDR3 bases: TGTGCCAGCAGCGACCGAATCGCGAACACCGGGGAGCTGTTTTTT. The chain employs TRBV7-9 and TRBJ2-2; unclear D gene. The CDR3 is made up of 15 amino acids. V lost 5 bases to trimming and J lost 0 bases, with 10 bases between them. Germline values: CDR1 SEHNR, CDR2 FQNEAQ (reference sequence).

This clone was seen once. J is TRBJ2-3 and V is TRBV7-9; no reliable D call. The germline V and J ends were trimmed by 4 bases and 11 bases, with 7 bases remaining between them. This CDR3 comprises 10 residues. Germline CDR1 and CDR2: SEHNR and FQNEAQ (reference sequence). CDR3 loop: CASSSTGQYF. The DNA of the CDR3 is TGTGCCAGCAGCTCCACCGGGCAGTATTTT.

The CDR3 is CASSLLAGVLLSNEQFF. CDR3 nucleotides: TGTGCCAGCAGCTTACTAGCGGGGGTCCTCCTTAGCAATGAGCAGTTCTTC. The rearrangement links TRBV7-9 to TRBJ2-1; 10 nucleotides align to TRBD2. The CDR3 totals 17 residues. Trimming took 2 bases from V and 6 from J; bases not matched to a gene: 10. Per germline, CDR1 SEHNR and CDR2 FQNEAQ (reference sequence).

This clone was counted many times. CDR3 amino acids: CASSYRTGPYEQYF. The CDR3 DNA is TGTGCCAGCAGCTACCGGACAGGACCCTACGAGCAGTACTTC. J is TRBJ2-7 and V is TRBV7-6, with 7 bases lining up with TRBD1. The germline V gene has CDR1 SGHVS and CDR2 FNYEAQ. The CDR3 contains 14 residues. V dropped 4 bases and J dropped 2; count of bases not matched to a gene: 5.

The chain joins TRBV7-9 to TRBJ2-3, with D perhaps TRBD2 (7 bases). V lost 0 bases to trimming and J lost 0 bases, with 13 bases between them. This CDR3 is built from 17 residues. The germline V gene has CDR1 SEHNR and CDR2 FQNEAQ (reference sequence). CDR3 sequence reads: CASSLAGGGPSTDTQYF. The CDR3 nucleotides read TGTGCCAGCAGCTTAGCGGGAGGGGGGCCAAGCACAGATACGCAGTATTTT.

The J gene is TRBJ2-5, the V gene TRBV7-9, with D perhaps TRBD2 (5 bases). CDR3 size: 15 residues. Deletions cut 5 bases from V and 5 bases from J, with 18 bases between. Germline CDR1 is SEHNR and CDR2 is FQNEAQ (reference sequence). CDR3 nucleotides: TGTGCCAGCAGCCCTCCGCTTGGGCGGAGGGAGACCCAGTACTTC. It is translated as CASSPPLGRRETQYF.

This clone is termed medium-sized (0.01 to 0.1%). The J gene is TRBJ1-4, the V gene TRBV4-1; D is perhaps TRBD1 (6 bases). The CDR3 has 13 amino acids. V lost 1 base and J 12 bases, leaving 12 bases between the germline ends. The V gene's germline CDR1 is MGHRA and CDR2 YSYEKL. The CDR3, as DNA: TGCGCCAGCAGCCAAGGGCAGGGGCTAGAACTGTTTTTT. It translates to CASSQGQGLELFF.

The chain is built from TRBV27 and TRBJ1-2, with D perhaps matching TRBD1 (5 bases). The V end lost 3 bases, the J end lost 8 bases, and 16 bases lay between the germline ends. CDR3 size: 14 residues. Germline CDR1 is MNHEY and CDR2 is SMNVEV (reference sequence). CDR3 nucleotide sequence: TGTGCCAGCAGTTTCGGGACGGGGGTCGGAGGCTACACCTTC. Its translation is CASSFGTGVGGYTF.

This clone was picked up a small number of times. CDR3 DNA: TGTGCCAGCAGTTTATCTCCAGGGTCGTACGAGCAGTACTTC. Translation gives CASSLSPGSYEQYF. This chain joins TRBV27 and TRBJ2-7; weak D call: TRBD1 (5 bases). V was trimmed by 0 bases and J by 4 bases, leaving 10 bases between them. Germline CDR1 is MNHEY and CDR2 is SMNVEV (reference sequence). This CDR3 spans 14 amino acids.

The chain employs TRBV7-6 and TRBJ2-4; the match to TRBD1 covers 7 bases. CDR1 is SGHVS, CDR2 FNYEAQ, per germline. J gave up 8 bases and V 1 base, and 2 bases lay outside the gene matches. The CDR3 spans 13 residues. The DNA for the CDR3 is TGTGCCAGCAGCTTAGAGGGGGCAGACATTCAGTACTTC. Encoded protein: CASSLEGADIQYF.

The gene calls are TRBV7-2 and TRBJ2-4; D is uncertain. The V gene lost 3 bases and the J gene lost 7 bases, with 13 bases spanning the gap. Germline CDR1 SGHTA, CDR2 FQGNSA. The CDR3 is 14 amino acids. This chain's CDR3 is CASSFNIRWNIQYF. The DNA for the CDR3 is TGTGCCAGCAGCTTTAATATAAGGTGGAACATTCAGTACTTC. The full variable domain, completed using reference TRBV7-2 and TRBJ2-4, is GAGVSQSPSNKVTEKGKDVELRCDPISGHTALYWYRQSLGQGLEFLIYFQGNSAPDKSGLPSDRFSAERTGGSVSTLTIQRTQQEDSAVYLCASSFNIRWNIQYFGAGTRLSVL.

The chain employs TRBV7-6 and TRBJ2-7; maybe TRBD2 (6 bases). The germline V gene has CDR1 SGHVS and CDR2 FNYEAQ. Trimming left V 4 bases short and J 0 bases short, with 16 bases between. This CDR3 region has 16 residues. The chain's CDR3 is CASSSPGGTSSYEQYF. The DNA for the CDR3 is TGTGCCAGCAGCTCTCCCGGAGGGACGAGCTCCTACGAGCAGTACTTC.

This clone has more than one count but fewer than ten. The V gene is TRBV5-6, the J gene TRBJ1-2; 7 bases match TRBD1. The CDR3 is 15 amino acids. Per germline, CDR1 SGHDT and CDR2 YYEEEE. V dropped 1 base and J dropped 8; count of bases not matched to a gene: 11. CDR3 nucleotide sequence: TGTGCCAGCAGCTTGCTCCCGACAGGGTATGGCGGCTACACCTTC. This codes for CASSLLPTGYGGYTF. Combining the CDR3 with reference TRBV5-6 and TRBJ1-2 gives the whole variable domain DAGVTQSPTHLIKTRGQQVTLRCSPKSGHDTVSWYQQALGQGPQFIFQYYEEEERQRGNFPDRFSGHQFPNYSSELNVNALLLGDSALYLCASSLLPTGYGGYTFGSGTRLTVV.